This T cell receptor (beta chain) is from a study of technical replicates of blood from a few donors. Only in-frame clones appear in the TCRdb table, and some are missing; sequencing was by immunoSEQ multiplex PCR. The repertoire includes about 80,000 clones, 93% of them detected once, and approximately 0.35% sits in the top ten. This CDR3 has 16 amino acids. Per the germline V gene, CDR1 is SNHLY and CDR2 is FYNNEI. V lost 7 bases and J lost 2, with 21 bases in between. The chain couples TRBV2 to TRBJ2-7; D ambiguous. This TCR was sampled from a human donor in good health. Sequenced input: T cells isolated from PBMCs. CDR3 nucleotide sequence: TGTGCCAGCATAACCGGGTCCTTCTTCGTTCCCTACGAGCAGTACTTC. As protein: CASITGSFFVPYEQYF.